Sequencing of this TCR beta chain was carried out in a study of PD-1 blockade in classical Hodgkin lymphoma. Study-wide results and limits: Reports indicated that newly diagnosed patients had lower baseline TCR diversity than healthy donors did. Complete responders started with a diversity level that resembled newly diagnosed patients at baseline. By C4D1, diversity of CD4+ TCRs had risen significantly, whereas that of CD8+ TCRs had not.

The protocol was immunoSEQ multiplex PCR, while the TCRdb copy is restricted to in-frame clones and leaves out a portion. The sample shows around 2,500 clones, 65% to 90% of them seen only once. CDR3 length equals 16 residues. V lost 1 base, J lost 3 bases, and 9 bases stayed unmatched. CDR1 and CDR2 from the germline V gene are SGHRS and YFSETQ. Comment on this clone: The antigen is not known.

There was relapse after autologous stem cell transplantation in every patient, and there was variation in brentuximab vedotin exposure. Isolation of CD4+ T cells from thawed PBMCs was performed by magnetic negative selection. This specimen was CD4+ T cells from blood, taken at baseline. This TCR was recovered from a human donor with classical Hodgkin lymphoma. The V call is TRBV5-1, the J call TRBJ1-1; 7 nucleotides line up with TRBD1. CDR3 protein: CASSLIGGAVDTEAFF. The CDR3 bases are TGCGCCAGCAGCTTGATAGGGGGCGCAGTGGACACTGAAGCTTTCTTT. Using reference TRBV5-1 and TRBJ1-1 for the parts outside the CDR3, the full variable domain is KAGVTQTPRYLIKTRGQQVTLSCSPISGHRSVSWYQQTPGQGLQFLFEYFSETQRNKGNFPGRFSGRQFSNSRSEMNVSTLELGDSALYLCASSLIGGAVDTEAFFGQGTRLTVV.